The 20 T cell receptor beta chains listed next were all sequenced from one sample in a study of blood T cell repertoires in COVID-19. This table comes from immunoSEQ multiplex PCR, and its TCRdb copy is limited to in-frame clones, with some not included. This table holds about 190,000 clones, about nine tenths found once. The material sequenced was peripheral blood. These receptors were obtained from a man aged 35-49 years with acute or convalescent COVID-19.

The DNA of the CDR3 is TGCGCCAGCAGCTCCGGACTAGCGGGGGAGCACGGGGAGCTGTTTTTT. Protein: CASSSGLAGEHGELFF. J is TRBJ2-2 and V is TRBV5-1; the match to TRBD2 covers 13 bases. Losses at the gene ends were 3 bases for V and 7 bases for J; bases not matched to a gene: 6. The germline CDR1 and CDR2 sequences are SGHRS and YFSETQ. There are 16 residues in the CDR3. The whole variable domain, filled in from reference TRBV5-1 and TRBJ2-2, reads KAGVTQTPRYLIKTRGQQVTLSCSPISGHRSVSWYQQTPGQGLQFLFEYFSETQRNKGNFPGRFSGRQFSNSRSEMNVSTLELGDSALYLCASSSGLAGEHGELFFGEGSRLTVL.

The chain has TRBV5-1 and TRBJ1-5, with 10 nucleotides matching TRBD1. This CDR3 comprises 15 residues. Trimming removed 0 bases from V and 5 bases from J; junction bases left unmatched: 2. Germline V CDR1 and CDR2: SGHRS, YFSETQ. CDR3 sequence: CASSLGGQGDQPQHF. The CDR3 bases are TGCGCCAGCAGCTTGGGCGGACAGGGGGATCAGCCCCAGCATTTT.

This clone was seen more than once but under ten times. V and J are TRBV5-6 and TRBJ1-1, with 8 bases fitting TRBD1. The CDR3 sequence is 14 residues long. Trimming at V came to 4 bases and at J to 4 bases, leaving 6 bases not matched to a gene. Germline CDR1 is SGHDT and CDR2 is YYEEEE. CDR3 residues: CASSLGQGSTEAFF. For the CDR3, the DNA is TGTGCCAGCAGCCTCGGACAGGGCAGCACTGAAGCTTTCTTT.

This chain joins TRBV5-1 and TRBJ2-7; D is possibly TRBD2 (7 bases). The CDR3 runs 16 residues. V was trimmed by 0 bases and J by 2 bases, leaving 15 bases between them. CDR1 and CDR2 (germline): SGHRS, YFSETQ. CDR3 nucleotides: TGCGCCAGCAGCTTGGAGGGGGACTACAAGACCTACGAGCAGTACTTC. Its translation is CASSLEGDYKTYEQYF.

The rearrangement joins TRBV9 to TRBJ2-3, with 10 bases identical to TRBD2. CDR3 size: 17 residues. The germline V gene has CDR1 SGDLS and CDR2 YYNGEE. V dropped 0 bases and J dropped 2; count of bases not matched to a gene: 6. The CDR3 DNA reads TGTGCCAGCAGCGTAGCGCTAGCGGGGGCTAACACAGATACGCAGTATTTT. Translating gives CASSVALAGANTDTQYF. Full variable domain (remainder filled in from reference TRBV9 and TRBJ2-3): DSGVTQTPKHLITATGQRVTLRCSPRSGDLSVYWYQQSLDQGLQFLIQYYNGEERAKGNILERFSAQQFPDLHSELNLSSLELGDSALYFCASSVALAGANTDTQYFGPGTRLTVL.

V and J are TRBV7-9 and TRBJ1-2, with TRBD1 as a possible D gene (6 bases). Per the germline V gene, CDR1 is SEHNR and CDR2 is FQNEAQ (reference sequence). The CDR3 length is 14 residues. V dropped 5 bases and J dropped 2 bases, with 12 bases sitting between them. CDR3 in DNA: TGTGCCAGCAGCCCATCGGGGGGCAACTATGGCTACACCTTC. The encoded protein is CASSPSGGNYGYTF.

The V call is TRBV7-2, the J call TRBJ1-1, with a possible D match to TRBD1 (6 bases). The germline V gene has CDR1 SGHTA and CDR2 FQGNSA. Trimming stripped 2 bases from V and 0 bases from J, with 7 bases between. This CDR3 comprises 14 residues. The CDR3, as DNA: TGTGCCAGCAGCTTACAGGGGATGAACACTGAAGCTTTCTTT. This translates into CASSLQGMNTEAFF.

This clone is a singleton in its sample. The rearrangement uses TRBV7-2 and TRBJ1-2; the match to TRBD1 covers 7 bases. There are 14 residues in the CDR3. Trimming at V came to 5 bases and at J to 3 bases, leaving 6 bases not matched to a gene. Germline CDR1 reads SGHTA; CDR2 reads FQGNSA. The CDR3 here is CASSRDSLDYGYTF. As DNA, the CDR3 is TGTGCCAGCAGCCGGGACAGCCTAGACTATGGCTACACCTTC.

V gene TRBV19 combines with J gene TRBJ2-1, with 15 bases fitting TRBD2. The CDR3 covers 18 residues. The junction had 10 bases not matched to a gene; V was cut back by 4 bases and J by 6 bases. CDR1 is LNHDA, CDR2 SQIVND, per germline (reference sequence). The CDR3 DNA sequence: TGTGCCAGTAGTACAGGGACTAGCGGGGGGAGAATGGGCAATGAGCAGTTCTTC. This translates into CASSTGTSGGRMGNEQFF.

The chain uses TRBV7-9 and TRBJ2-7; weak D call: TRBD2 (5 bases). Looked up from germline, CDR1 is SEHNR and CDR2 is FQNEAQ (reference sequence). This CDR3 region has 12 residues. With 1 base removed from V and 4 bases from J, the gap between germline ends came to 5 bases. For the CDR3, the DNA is TGTGCCAGCAGCTTAGGGGAGTACGAGCAGTACTTC. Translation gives CASSLGEYEQYF.

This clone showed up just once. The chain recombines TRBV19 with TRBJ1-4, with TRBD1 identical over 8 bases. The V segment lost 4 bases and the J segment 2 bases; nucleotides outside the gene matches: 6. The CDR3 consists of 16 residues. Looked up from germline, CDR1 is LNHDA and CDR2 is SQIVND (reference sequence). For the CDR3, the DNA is TGTGCCAGTAGTACGCCTAGGACAGGGACTAATGAAAAACTGTTTTTT. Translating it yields CASSTPRTGTNEKLFF.

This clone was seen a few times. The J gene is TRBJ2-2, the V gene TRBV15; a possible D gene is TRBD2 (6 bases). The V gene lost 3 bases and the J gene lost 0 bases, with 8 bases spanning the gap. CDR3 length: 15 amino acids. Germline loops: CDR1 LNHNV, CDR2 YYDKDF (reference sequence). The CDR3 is CATSSRGSNTGELFF. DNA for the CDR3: TGTGCCACCAGCAGCCGGGGGTCGAACACCGGGGAGCTGTTTTTT. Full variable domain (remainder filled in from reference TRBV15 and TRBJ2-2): DAMVIQNPRYQVTQFGKPVTLSCSQTLNHNVMYWYQQKSSQAPKLLFHYYDKDFNNEADTPDNFQSRRPNTSFCFLDIRSPGLGDTAMYLCATSSRGSNTGELFFGEGSRLTVL.

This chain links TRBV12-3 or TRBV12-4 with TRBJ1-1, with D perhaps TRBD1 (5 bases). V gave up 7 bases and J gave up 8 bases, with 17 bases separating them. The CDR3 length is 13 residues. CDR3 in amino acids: CASIPISRTEAFF. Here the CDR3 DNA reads TGTGCCAGCATCCCCATTTCCAGGACAGAAGCTTTCTTT.

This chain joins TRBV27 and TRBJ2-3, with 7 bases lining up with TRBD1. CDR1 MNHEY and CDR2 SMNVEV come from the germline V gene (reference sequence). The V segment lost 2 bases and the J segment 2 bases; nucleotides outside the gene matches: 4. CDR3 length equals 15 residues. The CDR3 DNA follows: TGTGCCAGCAGTTTAGAGACAGGGAACACAGATACGCAGTATTTT. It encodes CASSLETGNTDTQYF.

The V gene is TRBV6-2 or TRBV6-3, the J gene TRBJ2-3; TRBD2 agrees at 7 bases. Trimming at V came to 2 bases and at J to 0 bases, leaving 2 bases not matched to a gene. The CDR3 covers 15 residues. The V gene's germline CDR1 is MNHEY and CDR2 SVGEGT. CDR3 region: CASSYLADSTDTQYF. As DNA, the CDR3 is TGTGCCAGCAGTTACCTAGCGGACAGCACAGATACGCAGTATTTT.

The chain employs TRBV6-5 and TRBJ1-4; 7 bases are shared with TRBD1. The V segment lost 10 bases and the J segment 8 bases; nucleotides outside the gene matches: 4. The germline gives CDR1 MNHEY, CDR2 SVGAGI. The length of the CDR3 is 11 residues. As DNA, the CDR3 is TGTGCCACCCAGGGGGGAGAAAAACTGTTTTTT. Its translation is CATQGGEKLFF.

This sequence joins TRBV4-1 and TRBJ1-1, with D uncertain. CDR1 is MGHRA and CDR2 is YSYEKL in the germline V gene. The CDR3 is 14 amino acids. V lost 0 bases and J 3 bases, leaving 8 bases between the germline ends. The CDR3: CASSQERGYTEAFF. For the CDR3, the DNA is TGCGCCAGCAGCCAAGAGCGGGGTTACACTGAAGCTTTCTTT.

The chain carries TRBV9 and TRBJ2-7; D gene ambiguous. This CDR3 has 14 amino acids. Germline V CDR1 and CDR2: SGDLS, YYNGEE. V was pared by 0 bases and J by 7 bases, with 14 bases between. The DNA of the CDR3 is TGTGCCAGCAGCGTAGAGCCTAGATCGAGGGAGCAGTACTTC. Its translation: CASSVEPRSREQYF.

The CDR3 loop is CASSQEQGTGGYSVTQYF. The CDR3 coding sequence is TGTGCCAGCAGCCAAGAACAAGGAACGGGGGGCTACTCAGTTACGCAGTATTTT. This rearrangement joins TRBV4-2 to TRBJ2-3; possible D gene TRBD2, 7 bases. V lost 0 bases and J lost 8, with 24 bases in between. The germline CDR1 and CDR2 sequences are LGHNA and YNFKEQ. The CDR3 contains 18 residues.

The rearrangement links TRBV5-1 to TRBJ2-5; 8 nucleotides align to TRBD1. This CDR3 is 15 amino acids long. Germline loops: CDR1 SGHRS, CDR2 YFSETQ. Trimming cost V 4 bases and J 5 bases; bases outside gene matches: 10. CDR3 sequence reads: CASSPGQGGLETQYF. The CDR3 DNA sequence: TGCGCCAGCAGCCCCGGACAGGGTGGGTTGGAGACCCAGTACTTC.